One sample yielded the 21 T cell receptor beta chains listed below, sequenced in a study of identical twins. TCRdb ran MiXCR on the 5' RACE reads and lists one entry per CDR3 protein. The table shows roughly 540,000 distinct CDR3 sequences, with approximately 22% occurring only once. This same sample was also part of a study on T cells expressing NK-cell markers.

Input material: CD4+ T cells sorted from blood. These receptors all come from a woman between 18 and 29 years old in good health.

This clonotype appeared a few times. V gene TRBV12-3 or TRBV12-4 combines with J gene TRBJ2-1; 8 bases align to TRBD2. The CDR3 is 14 amino acids. The ends lost 5 bases at V and 10 bases at J; junction bases unmatched: 10. CDR3 protein: CASSAGTSPREQFF. CDR3 sequence (DNA): TGTGCCAGCAGTGCAGGGACTAGTCCCCGGGAGCAGTTCTTC.

This sequence joins TRBV20-1 and TRBJ1-1; 7 bases are a match to TRBD1. Germline CDR1 and CDR2: DFQATT and SNEGSKA (reference sequence). The CDR3 consists of 13 residues. V gave up 5 bases and J gave up 7 bases; unmatched junction bases: 10. Here the CDR3 reads CSALRRGSNEAFF. The CDR3 nucleotides are TGCAGTGCTTTACGCAGGGGGTCCAATGAAGCTTTCTTT.

The table lists this clonotype with a few counts. The junction shows a germline mismatch at one end, possibly a read error. V and J are TRBV7-2 and TRBJ2-2; D might be TRBD1 (6 bases). Per the germline V gene, CDR1 is SGHTA and CDR2 is FQGNSA. CDR3 length equals 15 residues. The CDR3 DNA reads TGTGCCAGCAGCTTATACACAGGGTACGAAGGGGAGCTGGTTTTT. Translation gives CASSLYTGYEGELVF.

This clonotype has a handful of counts. This rearrangement joins TRBV6-1 to TRBJ2-5, with D tentatively TRBD1 (7 bases). Germline V gene data show CDR1 as MNHNS and CDR2 as SASEGT. The CDR3 length is 13 residues. The V gene lost 4 bases and the J gene lost 5 bases, with 11 bases spanning the gap. CDR3 region: CASSATGRETQYF. The CDR3 coding sequence is TGTGCCAGCAGTGCGACAGGGAGGGAGACCCAGTACTTC.

The chain links TRBV27 to TRBJ2-3, with D hard to call. The CDR3 is 14 amino acids. Germline assignment: CDR1 MNHEY and CDR2 SMNVEV (reference sequence). The V end lost 2 bases, the J end lost 4 bases, and 10 bases lay between the germline ends. CDR3 region: CASSLVLSPDTQYF. CDR3 nucleotide sequence: TGTGCCAGCAGTTTAGTGCTATCCCCAGATACGCAGTATTTT.

This clonotype was counted many times. The genes are TRBV4-3 and TRBJ2-1; 9 bases agree with TRBD1. The CDR3 has 13 residues. V shed 4 bases and J 9 bases; nucleotides not matched to a gene: 4. CDR1 LGHNA and CDR2 YSLEER come from the germline V gene. CDR3 DNA sequence: TGCGCCAGCAGCCGACAGGGGGTGGGTGAGCAGTTCTTC. Amino acids: CASSRQGVGEQFF.

V usage is TRBV6-5 and J usage is TRBJ2-1, with 10 bases matching TRBD1. The CDR3 has 16 residues. V lost 2 bases to trimming and J lost 8 bases; unmatched junction nucleotides: 9. Germline V CDR1 and CDR2: MNHEY, SVGAGI. DNA for the CDR3: TGTGCCAGCAGTTACCCCGGGACAGGGGCGAACGATGAGCAGTTCTTC. The encoded protein is CASSYPGTGANDEQFF.

Here the CDR3 DNA reads TGTGCCAGCAGACCCGACAGGGGTCCAGGTTACGAGCAGTACTTC. As protein: CASRPDRGPGYEQYF. The rearrangement links TRBV21-1 to TRBJ2-7; no DNA check was done on the table's D call, TRBD1. TRBV21-1 is deemed a pseudogene. This CDR3 contains 15 residues.

This rearrangement joins TRBV20-1 to TRBJ2-1, with D maybe TRBD2 (5 bases). Trimming cost V 3 bases and J 4 bases, with 13 bases left between them. Germline V CDR1 and CDR2: DFQATT, SNEGSKA (reference sequence). The CDR3 totals 14 residues. CDR3 sequence (DNA): TGCAGTGCTAGCCGAGGGCCACTATACAATGAGCAGTTCTTC. Translating gives CSASRGPLYNEQFF.

V gene TRBV6-1 combines with J gene TRBJ2-1; 10 nucleotides match TRBD2. Losses at the gene ends were 6 bases for V and 1 base for J; bases not matched to a gene: 6. Germline lookup yields CDR1 MNHNS and CDR2 SASEGT. The CDR3 runs to 16 residues. CDR3 protein: CASRGQLAGSYNEQFF. DNA of the CDR3: TGTGCCAGCAGGGGACAACTAGCGGGATCCTACAATGAGCAGTTCTTC.

The chain has TRBV7-2 and TRBJ1-1; TRBD1 is a possible D gene (6 bases). Germline V gene data show CDR1 as SGHTA and CDR2 as FQGNSA. V was shortened by 1 base and J by 11 bases, with 17 bases between the two germline ends. This CDR3 spans 14 amino acids. CDR3 in amino acids: CASSLGSGGRRAFF. The DNA for the CDR3 is TGTGCCAGCAGCTTAGGATCTGGGGGCCGCCGGGCTTTCTTT.

The chain has TRBV19 and TRBJ2-3, with D uncertain. The CDR3 consists of 13 residues. With 3 bases removed from V and 4 bases from J, the gap between germline ends came to 8 bases. Germline V gene lookup returns CDR1 LNHDA and CDR2 SQIVND (reference sequence). The CDR3 region has the DNA TGTGCCAGTAGTATTGGACCCGCAGATACGCAGTATTTT. Its translation is CASSIGPADTQYF.

The table lists this clonotype with a count of one. This chain joins TRBV11-2 and TRBJ2-1; 14 bases are shared with TRBD2. Per the germline V gene, CDR1 is SGHAT and CDR2 is FQNNGV. CDR3 length: 16 amino acids. The ends lost 4 bases at V and 4 bases at J; junction bases unmatched: 3. The DNA for the CDR3 is TGTGCCAGCAGCTGGGGGACTAGCGGGGGATACAATGAGCAGTTCTTC. Protein product: CASSWGTSGGYNEQFF. Filled out from reference TRBV11-2 and TRBJ2-1, the complete variable domain reads EAGVAQSPRYKIIEKRQSVAFWCNPISGHATLYWYQQILGQGPKLLIQFQNNGVVDDSQLPKDRFSAERLKGVDSTLKIQPAKLEDSAVYLCASSWGTSGGYNEQFFGPGTRLTVL.

This clonotype was counted between two and nine times. V usage is TRBV20-1 and J usage is TRBJ2-1; TRBD2 matches 10 bases. In germline, CDR1 is DFQATT, CDR2 SNEGSKA (reference sequence). The CDR3 is 16 amino acids. Germline trimming cut 2 bases from V and 3 bases from J; bases unmatched to any gene: 7. CDR3 sequence reads: CSARRTGTSVYNEQFF. CDR3 DNA sequence: TGCAGTGCTAGACGAACCGGGACTAGCGTCTACAATGAGCAGTTCTTC.

The chain couples TRBV12-3 or TRBV12-4 to TRBJ1-2, with 9 bases identical to TRBD1. With V trimmed by 3 bases and J by 4 bases, 6 bases remained unmatched. The CDR3 spans 15 residues. The CDR3, as DNA: TGTGCCAGCAGTTTTAGCTACAGGGGGCCCTATGGCTACACCTTC. It translates to CASSFSYRGPYGYTF.

This clonotype was counted only a few times. The V gene is TRBV5-6, the J gene TRBJ2-1, with TRBD2 as a possible D gene (5 bases). The CDR3 length is 15 residues. Germline CDR1 and CDR2: SGHDT and YYEEEE. Between the trimmed V and J ends, which lost 0 bases and 10 bases, there was a span of 17 bases. CDR3 sequence reads: CASSLAGLFGWEQFF. The CDR3 DNA sequence: TGTGCCAGCAGCTTGGCTGGACTCTTTGGGTGGGAGCAGTTCTTC.

The gene calls are TRBV6-1 and TRBJ1-6; possible D gene TRBD1, 5 bases. With 6 bases removed from V and 7 bases from J, the gap between germline ends came to 19 bases. This CDR3 spans 16 amino acids. CDR1 is MNHNS and CDR2 is SASEGT in the germline V gene. The CDR3 spells CASSLQLGVGNSPLHF. The CDR3 coding sequence is TGTGCCAGCAGCCTCCAGTTGGGGGTAGGCAATTCACCCCTCCACTTT.

The rearrangement joins TRBV7-2 to TRBJ1-6; D remains unclear. Germline lookup yields CDR1 SGHTA and CDR2 FQGNSA. Trimming shortened V by 4 bases and J by 5 bases, and 12 bases separated the two germline ends. This CDR3 comprises 15 residues. The CDR3: CASSSFSTNNSPLHF. The CDR3 nucleotides are TGTGCCAGCAGCTCTTTTTCGACAAATAATTCACCCCTCCACTTT.

There are a few counts of this clonotype. The chain has TRBV6-5 and TRBJ1-2, with D uncertain. This CDR3 region has 16 residues. Germline V gene sequence: CDR1 MNHEY, CDR2 SVGAGI. V lost 0 bases to trimming and J lost 4 bases, with 15 bases between them. CDR3 in DNA: TGTGCCAGCAGTTACTCTCCGGCTTTCGCCCTCTATGGCTACACCTTC. Protein product: CASSYSPAFALYGYTF.

A few counts support this clonotype. The chain combines TRBV20-1 with TRBJ1-1; D uncertain. The germline gives CDR1 DFQATT, CDR2 SNEGSKA (reference sequence). CDR3 size: 15 residues. Trimming pared 3 bases from V and 0 bases from J, leaving 14 bases between. CDR3 region: CSARTHQSLNTEAFF. In DNA form, the CDR3 reads TGCAGTGCTAGGACCCACCAGAGCCTGAACACTGAAGCTTTCTTT.

This clonotype appeared many times. The V call is TRBV5-1, the J call TRBJ1-2, with 9 positions matching TRBD1. Per germline, CDR1 SGHRS and CDR2 YFSETQ. With 7 bases clipped from V and 1 base from J, the junction kept 8 bases outside the gene matches. The CDR3 spans 15 residues. As DNA, the CDR3 is TGCGCCAGCCTTCCCGGGACAGGGAATAACTATGGCTACACCTTC. Protein sequence: CASLPGTGNNYGYTF. The variable domain in full, completed from reference TRBV5-1 and TRBJ1-2, reads KAGVTQTPRYLIKTRGQQVTLSCSPISGHRSVSWYQQTPGQGLQFLFEYFSETQRNKGNFPGRFSGRQFSNSRSEMNVSTLELGDSALYLCASLPGTGNNYGYTFGSGTRLTVV.